The 16 T cell receptor beta chains presented below share a single source sample, sequenced in a study of a mutant IDH1 vaccine in newly diagnosed glioma. Antigens of these TCRs are unknown. The time point is: week 47, end of study. A 20-mer mutant IDH1 peptide at 300 ug was injected subcutaneously with topical imiquimod. Some clones are missing from TCRdb's copy, which holds only in-frame ones; the method was immunoSEQ multiplex PCR. The table shows 30,000 to 35,000 clones, with approximately 90% occurring only once. The sequences come from PBMCs, collected from a glioma patient whose treatment included an IDH1 peptide vaccine. The receptors come from a woman aged 40 to 50 with glioma.

A remark on this clone: The identical CDR3 is also encoded by other nucleotide sequences in the sample. J is TRBJ1-5 and V is TRBV5-1; D is uncertain. The V gene's germline CDR1 is SGHRS and CDR2 YFSETQ. The V and J ends lost 0 bases and 1 base respectively, with 8 bases between them. There are 15 residues in the CDR3. The CDR3 loop is CASSLGGLSNQPQHF. The CDR3 DNA reads as TGCGCCAGCAGCTTGGGCGGGTTGAGCAATCAGCCCCAGCATTTT.

This rearrangement joins TRBV4-1 to TRBJ2-7, with 8 bases matching TRBD1. Per the germline V gene, CDR1 is MGHRA and CDR2 is YSYEKL. V lost 1 base to trimming and J lost 3 bases; unmatched junction nucleotides: 5. CDR3 length: 15 residues. This CDR3 reads CASSQGRGTGYEQYF. For the CDR3, the DNA is TGCGCCAGCAGCCAAGGGAGAGGGACAGGCTACGAGCAGTACTTC.

The chain uses TRBV7-2 and TRBJ1-1, with D tentatively TRBD1 (6 bases). The CDR3 length is 15 residues. Looked up from germline, CDR1 is SGHTA and CDR2 is FQGNSA. V dropped 3 bases and J dropped 0 bases, with 11 bases sitting between them. CDR3 bases: TGTGCCAGCAGCTTGCCGCAGGGGCTGAACACTGAAGCTTTCTTT. This encodes CASSLPQGLNTEAFF.

The rearrangement uses TRBV18 and TRBJ2-7, with 9 bases that match TRBD1. V trimming: 3 bases; J trimming: 5 bases; junction bases outside the gene matches: 8. The CDR3 has 15 residues. Germline CDR1 KGHSH, CDR2 LQKENI. The CDR3 DNA reads TGTGCCAGCTCACCCCGAGGGACAGGGTTGGACGAGCAGTACTTC. Protein: CASSPRGTGLDEQYF.

On this clone itself: One end of the junction varies from germline; a read error may be responsible. The chain is built from TRBV7-7 and TRBJ1-5; D is unresolved. The CDR3 is made up of 17 amino acids. Germline V gene lookup returns CDR1 SSHAT and CDR2 FNYEAQ (reference sequence). This CDR3 reads CASSLESREYSNQPQHF. CDR3 sequence (DNA): TGTGCTAGCAGCTTAGAGTCCCGGGAATATAGCAATCAGCCCCAGCATTTT.

This clone was seen a single time. V and J are TRBV27 and TRBJ1-2; TRBD1 agrees at 9 bases. The junction had 13 bases not matched to a gene; V was cut back by 6 bases and J by 8 bases. Germline V gene data show CDR1 as MNHEY and CDR2 as SMNVEV (reference sequence). The CDR3 length is 15 residues. As DNA, the CDR3 is TGTGCCAGCAGCCCGTGGGGACAGGGCGGAGAAGGCTACACCTTC. The encoded protein is CASSPWGQGGEGYTF.

The chain couples TRBV5-1 to TRBJ2-1; D call uncertain. The germline gives CDR1 SGHRS, CDR2 YFSETQ. The CDR3 has 15 amino acids. The V gene lost 2 bases and the J gene lost 5 bases, with 14 bases spanning the gap. The CDR3: CASSFANIRNNEQFF. CDR3 in DNA: TGCGCCAGCAGCTTTGCCAATATCCGTAACAATGAGCAGTTCTTC.

This sequence joins TRBV7-2 and TRBJ2-3, with TRBD2 identical over 11 bases. Germline assignment: CDR1 SGHTA and CDR2 FQGNSA. The CDR3 is made up of 16 amino acids. V shed 6 bases and J 2 bases; nucleotides not matched to a gene: 7. The CDR3 bases are TGTGCCAGCAGTATAGAACTAGCGGGAGTCACAGATACGCAGTATTTT. Its translation: CASSIELAGVTDTQYF.

Of note for this clone: At the DNA level, this CDR3 is encoded by other sequences in the same sample as well. J is TRBJ1-4 and V is TRBV5-1, with TRBD1 identical over 8 bases. V lost 4 bases and J lost 6; bases outside the gene matches: 5. Per germline, CDR1 SGHRS and CDR2 YFSETQ. The CDR3 covers 14 residues. The CDR3 reads CASSPDRGYEKLFF. The CDR3 DNA reads TGCGCCAGCAGCCCTGACAGGGGTTATGAAAAACTGTTTTTT.

The genes are TRBV2 and TRBJ2-1, with D uncertain. The ends were cut back, 4 bases at V and 0 bases at J, with 7 bases in the middle. The CDR3 is 14 amino acids. The germline V gene has CDR1 SNHLY and CDR2 FYNNEI. The CDR3 DNA reads as TGTGCCAGCAGTGCCCTTAGCTCCTACAATGAGCAGTTCTTC. It specifies CASSALSSYNEQFF.

This clone has just one count. V gene TRBV23-1 combines with J gene TRBJ2-7; a possible D gene is TRBD1 (7 bases). TRBV23-1 falls under the ORF class, with uncertain function. CDR3 length equals 18 residues. Trimming shortened V by 3 bases and J by 0 bases, and 21 bases separated the two germline ends. The CDR3 region is CASSQGPRRGPFSYEQYF. DNA of the CDR3: TGCGCCAGCAGTCAGGGCCCCAGGAGGGGGCCCTTCTCCTACGAGCAGTACTTC.

The rearrangement links TRBV4-3 to TRBJ1-1; D gene ambiguous. This CDR3 region has 12 residues. Per the germline V gene, CDR1 is LGHNA and CDR2 is YSLEER. V was pared by 4 bases and J by 1 base, with 4 bases between. For the CDR3, the DNA is TGCGCCAGCAGCCGACAGAACACTGAAGCTTTCTTT. This sequence encodes CASSRQNTEAFF.

This rearrangement joins TRBV2 to TRBJ1-1, with D perhaps TRBD1 (5 bases). The CDR3 spans 15 residues. Germline lookup yields CDR1 SNHLY and CDR2 FYNNEI. Trimming removed 6 bases from V and 1 base from J, with 15 bases in between. The CDR3 region has the DNA TGTGCCAGCAGGCAGGGACCCACAAGGAACACTGAAGCTTTCTTT. It yields the protein CASRQGPTRNTEAFF.

The rearrangement joins TRBV4-3 to TRBJ2-7, with no clear D. Looked up from germline, CDR1 is LGHNA and CDR2 is YSLEER. This CDR3 comprises 14 residues. The ends were cut back, 0 bases at V and 0 bases at J, with 6 bases in the middle. CDR3 amino acids: CASSQDSSSYEQYF. CDR3 nucleotide sequence: TGCGCCAGCAGCCAAGATAGCAGCTCCTACGAGCAGTACTTC.

The chain recombines TRBV4-1 with TRBJ2-7; no clear D gene. The CDR3 is made up of 15 amino acids. Trimming took 4 bases from V and 1 from J, leaving 14 bases between them. Germline CDR1 is MGHRA and CDR2 is YSYEKL. In nucleotides, the CDR3 is TGCGCCAGCAGCCCGCTCCCCGTGGGGTCCTACGAGCAGTACTTC. Translation: CASSPLPVGSYEQYF.

The chain carries TRBV4-3 and TRBJ2-3; D is unclear. Germline CDR1 is LGHNA and CDR2 is YSLEER. V was pared by 0 bases and J by 0 bases, with 10 bases between. The CDR3 is 16 residues long. CDR3 in amino acids: CASSQDFTPSTDTQYF. CDR3 nucleotides: TGCGCCAGCAGCCAAGATTTCACTCCTAGCACAGATACGCAGTATTTT.